This T cell receptor (beta chain) was retrieved from a study of blood T cell repertoires in COVID-19. Study context: Samples taken during acute and convalescent COVID-19 were collected in the United States, Italy and Spain. T cells, B-cell-depleted T cells, or PBMCs provided the cDNA or gDNA that served as material.

Unmatched junction bases numbered 4, after V lost 5 bases and J lost 7 bases. The CDR3 is made up of 13 amino acids. The germline CDR1 and CDR2 sequences are SGHTA and FQGTGA. The authors' processing: From reference gene primer amplification, estimates of nucleated cell counts were derived. Profiled with immunoSEQ multiplex PCR; TCRdb holds only in-frame clones, not every one. V and J calls plus clone size are reproduced from that table; the DNA served to infer D and trimming. This table holds around 130,000 clones, roughly 90% found once. Material for sequencing was peripheral blood. V gene TRBV7-3 combines with J gene TRBJ2-2; 7 bases line up with TRBD2. The source of this sequence is a man in his 70s with active COVID-19. The CDR3, as DNA: TGTGCCAGCAGCCCTAGGGAGGGCGGGGAGCTGTTTTTT. As protein: CASSPREGGELFF. Based on the CDR3 plus reference TRBV7-3 and TRBJ2-2, the full variable domain is GAGVSQTPSNKVTEKGKYVELRCDPISGHTALYWYRQSLGQGPEFLIYFQGTGAADDSGLPNDRFFAVRPEGSVSTLKIQRTERGDSAVYLCASSPREGGELFFGEGSRLTVL.